Presented here are 14 T cell receptor beta chains from one specimen sequenced in a study of blood T cell repertoires in COVID-19. Clones were read by immunoSEQ multiplex PCR, and TCRdb kept only the in-frame ones, dropping some. Of around 41,000 clones in the sample, roughly nine tenths were seen once. Sample: peripheral blood. These receptors originate from a woman in her twenties or thirties in a cohort sampled during active COVID-19.

This chain joins TRBV19 and TRBJ1-2; no firm D call. The CDR3 totals 14 residues. The germline V gene encodes CDR1 LNHDA and CDR2 SQIVND (reference sequence). Trimming stripped 5 bases from V and 7 bases from J, with 17 bases between. CDR3: CASSSTLGSGGYTF. CDR3 nucleotides: TGTGCCAGTAGTTCAACCCTCGGATCGGGTGGCTACACCTTC.

The rearrangement links TRBV6-5 to TRBJ2-1, with 10 bases lining up with TRBD1. The germline V gene encodes CDR1 MNHEY and CDR2 SVGAGI. Germline trimming cut 6 bases from V and 5 bases from J; bases unmatched to any gene: 7. The CDR3 has 15 amino acids. CDR3 DNA sequence: TGTGCCAGCAGCCGGGACAGGGGCCCCGACAATGAGCAGTTCTTC. Its protein product is CASSRDRGPDNEQFF.

This clone has only one observation. V gene TRBV7-2 combines with J gene TRBJ2-7; D possibly corresponds to TRBD2 (6 bases). Per the germline V gene, CDR1 is SGHTA and CDR2 is FQGNSA. Trimming pared 6 bases from V and 6 bases from J, leaving 18 bases between. This CDR3 has 14 amino acids. This chain's CDR3 is CASSSRASVSEQYF. In nucleotides, the CDR3 is TGTGCCAGCAGTTCAAGGGCTAGCGTCAGCGAGCAGTACTTC.

V is TRBV27 and J is TRBJ1-3; weak D call: TRBD1 (6 bases). This CDR3 has 15 amino acids. Germline-derived CDR1 and CDR2 are MNHEY and SMNVEV (reference sequence). The V and J ends lost 6 bases and 4 bases respectively, with 16 bases between them. The CDR3 loop is CASRRSRGPGNTIYF. CDR3 sequence (DNA): TGTGCCAGCAGACGGTCCAGGGGACCAGGAAACACCATATATTTT.

The genes are TRBV5-4 and TRBJ1-1; D is unclear. The CDR3 is made up of 14 amino acids. Per germline, CDR1 SGHNT and CDR2 YYREEE (reference sequence). With 1 base removed from V and 3 bases from J, the gap between germline ends came to 10 bases. CDR3 coding DNA: TGTGCCAGCAGCTTGCGGGGTTGGGACACTGAAGCTTTCTTT. Its protein product is CASSLRGWDTEAFF.

The chain is built from TRBV3-1 (or the pseudogene TRBV3-2) and TRBJ1-3; D may be TRBD1 (5 bases). The germline gives CDR1 LGHDT, CDR2 YNNKEL (reference sequence). The CDR3 extends over 16 amino acids. V was pared by 3 bases and J by 0 bases, with 12 bases between. CDR3: CASSHSTGGSGNTIYF. The CDR3 nucleotides are TGTGCCAGCAGCCACTCTACGGGGGGCTCTGGAAACACCATATATTTT.

DNA for the CDR3: TGCGCCAGCAGCCAGAGACTAGCGGGACGGTTCGGGAATGAGCAGTTCTTC. Translation: CASSQRLAGRFGNEQFF. The chain employs TRBV4-3 and TRBJ2-1; 11 bases fit TRBD2. V lost 3 bases and J lost 7; bases outside the gene matches: 11. The CDR3 length is 17 residues. Germline-derived CDR1 and CDR2 are LGHNA and YSLEER.

V usage is TRBV29-1 and J usage is TRBJ2-1; TRBD2 is a possible D gene (5 bases). This CDR3 is 10 amino acids long. Looked up from germline, CDR1 is SQVTM and CDR2 is ANQGSEA. V dropped 2 bases and J dropped 13 bases, with 9 bases sitting between them. CDR3 protein: CSVELADQFF. CDR3 sequence (DNA): TGCAGCGTTGAACTAGCCGATCAGTTCTTC.

CDR3 loop: CASSYNPNSSEQYF. CDR3 in DNA: TGTGCCAGCAGTTACAACCCAAATAGTAGCGAGCAGTACTTC. V is TRBV6-5 and J is TRBJ2-7; D is unresolved. The CDR3 loop spans 14 amino acids. The germline V gene encodes CDR1 MNHEY and CDR2 SVGAGI. Trimming cost V 2 bases and J 6 bases, with 14 bases left between them.

CDR3 sequence (DNA): TGTGCCAGCAGCCTCCAGACAGGGGGCGGGAAGTCACCCCTCCACTTT. This sequence encodes CASSLQTGGGKSPLHF. The chain recombines TRBV14 with TRBJ1-6; 10 nucleotides line up with TRBD1. Per the germline V gene, CDR1 is SGHDN and CDR2 is FVKESK. The trim removed 4 bases at V and 10 bases at J, leaving 10 bases unmatched. This CDR3 is built from 16 residues.

The chain joins TRBV6-5 to TRBJ2-7, with 10 bases identical to TRBD2. V was pared by 4 bases and J by 7 bases, with 7 bases of the junction left unmatched. The length of the CDR3 is 14 residues. CDR1 is MNHEY, CDR2 SVGAGI, per germline. CDR3 bases: TGTGCCAGCAGTTTAGCGGGAGGTTCAAAAGAGCAGTACTTC. It encodes CASSLAGGSKEQYF.

The sample holds one count of this clone. This sequence joins TRBV7-9 and TRBJ1-1; possible D gene TRBD1, 5 bases. V shed 4 bases and J shed 0 bases, with 18 bases lying between them. The CDR3 has 17 amino acids. The germline V gene has CDR1 SEHNR and CDR2 FQNEAQ (reference sequence). The CDR3 sequence: CASSSTRTRAMNTEAFF. Here the CDR3 DNA reads TGTGCCAGCAGCTCAACCAGGACACGCGCTATGAACACTGAAGCTTTCTTT.

The chain employs TRBV5-4 and TRBJ1-2; D perhaps matches TRBD1 (5 bases). The CDR3 length is 15 residues. Germline values: CDR1 SGHNT, CDR2 YYREEE (reference sequence). Trimming removed 1 base from V and 5 bases from J, with 15 bases in between. CDR3 nucleotides: TGTGCCAGCAGCTTGTTAAACAGGATGGAGTATGGCTACACCTTC. Encoded protein: CASSLLNRMEYGYTF.

The chain employs TRBV7-9 and TRBJ2-1, with 11 bases aligning to TRBD2. The junction had 12 bases not matched to a gene; V was cut back by 5 bases and J by 0 bases. CDR1 is SEHNR, CDR2 FQNEAQ, per germline (reference sequence). The CDR3 spans 19 residues. Written as DNA, the CDR3 is TGTGCCAGCAGCCCAGGGGGACTAGCGGTCCCGAGCTCCTACAATGAGCAGTTCTTC. Protein: CASSPGGLAVPSSYNEQFF.